The following is a T cell receptor (beta chain) sequence with its context. These data are taken from a study of blood T cell repertoires in COVID-19. CDR1 and CDR2 from the germline V gene are SGHAT and FQNNGV. CDR3 length: 16 amino acids. The V gene end was trimmed by 5 bases and the J gene end by 0 bases; junction bases not matched to a gene: 7. Produced via immunoSEQ multiplex PCR; TCRdb's table is partial and in-frame only. Of 95,000 to 150,000 clones listed, 80% to 95% are singletons. The chain combines TRBV11-2 with TRBJ2-3; TRBD2 aligns across 8 bases. The source material was peripheral blood. The clonotype originates from a man aged 50 or older with COVID-19, enrolled during active disease. The DNA for the CDR3 is TGTGCCAGCAGCCTCCGGGTAGCGGGAAGCACAGATACGCAGTATTTT. Its translation: CASSLRVAGSTDTQYF.